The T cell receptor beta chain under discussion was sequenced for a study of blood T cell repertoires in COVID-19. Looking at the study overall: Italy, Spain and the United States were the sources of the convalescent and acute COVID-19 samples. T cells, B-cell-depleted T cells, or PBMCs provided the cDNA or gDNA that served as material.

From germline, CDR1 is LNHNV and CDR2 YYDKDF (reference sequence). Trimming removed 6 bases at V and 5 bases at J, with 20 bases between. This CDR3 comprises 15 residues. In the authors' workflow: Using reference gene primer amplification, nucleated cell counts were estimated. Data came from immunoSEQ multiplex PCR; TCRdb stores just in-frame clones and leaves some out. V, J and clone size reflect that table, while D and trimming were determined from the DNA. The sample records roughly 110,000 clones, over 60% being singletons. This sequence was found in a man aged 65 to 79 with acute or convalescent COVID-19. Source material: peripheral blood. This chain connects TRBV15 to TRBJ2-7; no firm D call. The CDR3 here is CATSLVRQRLDEQYF. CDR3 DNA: TGTGCCACCAGTCTCGTAAGGCAGCGCCTGGACGAGCAGTACTTC.